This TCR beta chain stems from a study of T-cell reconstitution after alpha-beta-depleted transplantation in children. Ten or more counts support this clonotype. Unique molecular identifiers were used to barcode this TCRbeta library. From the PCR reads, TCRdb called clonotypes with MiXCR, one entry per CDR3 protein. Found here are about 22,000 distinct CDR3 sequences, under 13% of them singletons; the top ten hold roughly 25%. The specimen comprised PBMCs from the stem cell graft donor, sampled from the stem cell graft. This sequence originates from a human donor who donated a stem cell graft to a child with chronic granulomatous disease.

CDR3 nucleotides: TGTGCCAGCAGTTTAGCTTTATCGGGACAGGGGACGGGAGGCTACACCTTC. Its protein product is CASSLALSGQGTGGYTF. The chain employs TRBV12-3 or TRBV12-4 and TRBJ1-2; 10 bases are a match to TRBD1. The CDR3 runs 17 residues. V lost 0 bases and J lost 8; bases outside the gene matches: 12.